Included here is one T cell receptor beta chain sequence, with context. What it recognizes is unknown. The data originate from a study of cytomegalovirus exposure and HLA in healthy donors. General study points: Cytomegalovirus-associated status was assigned to some 180 TCR beta chains. Presence/absence analyses took donor sequencing depth as roughly uniform. Several of the most significant clusters appeared, in a later analysis, to be linked to common viral pathogens. Later examination showed HLA-associated TCR beta chains had greater clonal expansion than equally common others.

A multiplex PCR was run with 60 Vbeta primers and 13 Jbeta primers. Assay: immunoSEQ multiplex PCR; the TCRdb copy retains only in-frame clones and omits some. Here the sample spans tens of thousands of clones, more than 55% being singletons. Trimming took 4 bases from V and 5 from J, leaving 12 bases between them. CDR1 and CDR2 from the germline V gene are SGHKS and YYEKEE (reference sequence). The CDR3 consists of 13 residues. The V call is TRBV5-5, the J call TRBJ1-1; D uncertain. Sequenced input: PBMCs. The clonotype comes from a man between 60 and 75 years old in good health and CMV-seropositive. Here the CDR3 reads CASSPPTWTEAFF. CDR3 DNA sequence: TGTGCCAGCAGCCCCCCTACGTGGACTGAAGCTTTCTTT. Combining the CDR3 with reference TRBV5-5 and TRBJ1-1 gives the whole variable domain DAGVTQSPTHLIKTRGQQVTLRCSPISGHKSVSWYQQVLGQGPQFIFQYYEKEERGRGNFPDRFSARQFPNYSSELNVNALLLGDSALYLCASSPPTWTEAFFGQGTRLTVV.